The following is a T cell receptor (beta chain) sequence with its context. The source of the sample is a study of T-cell memory formation after mild COVID-19. For the study at large: In these data, TCR clusters were largely donor specific.

Constant-segment-primed 5'RACE gave TCR alpha and TCR beta cDNA libraries with sample barcodes and UMIs. Using its own MiXCR run on the 5' RACE reads, TCRdb lists one record per CDR3 protein. The table lists some 210,000 distinct CDR3 sequences, 15% to 20% of them singletons, with 2.4% in the top ten. The V and J ends lost 7 bases and 0 bases respectively, with 21 bases between them. CDR3 size: 17 residues. Germline V CDR1 and CDR2: ENHRY, SYGVKD. The chain is built from TRBV10-3 and TRBJ1-2, with a possible D match to TRBD1 (5 bases). Sequencing was carried out using PBMCs or a T cell subset sorted from them (not recorded which). The receptor was isolated from an adult woman who had mild COVID-19 (a few samples of this study predate the infection). Cell type and time point are not known. The CDR3 DNA reads as TGTGCCATCACATCGTTTTTCCTGGGGGTGACTAACTATGGCTACACCTTC. Its translation is CAITSFFLGVTNYGYTF.